Reported below is one TCR beta chain. Its target is not known. The V end lost 1 base, the J end lost 1 base, and 5 bases lay between the germline ends. Germline assignment: CDR1 SGHRS and CDR2 YFSETQ. CDR3 length equals 13 residues. This specimen comes from a study of T-cell reconstitution after alpha-beta-depleted transplantation in children. General study findings and limits: T-cell counts and diversity at one year post-transplant came mainly from newly produced T cells.

Molecular barcoding with unique molecular identifiers was used for the TCRbeta library. TCRdb called the PCR reads again in MiXCR, with one record for every CDR3 protein. In the table there are 550,000 to 600,000 distinct CDR3 sequences, roughly 24% of which are singletons. J is TRBJ2-5 and V is TRBV5-1; D gene uncertain. The sequence came from a boy under two years old who had a stem cell transplant for acute myeloid leukemia, so the T cells may come from the graft donor. The sample consisted of PBMCs, mostly from graft donor cells, taken 360 days after TCRalphabeta/CD19-depleted stem cell transplant. The DNA for the CDR3 is TGCGCCAGCAGCTTGTTCTTCCAAGAGACCCAGTACTTC. Its translation is CASSLFFQETQYF. Together with reference TRBV5-1 and TRBJ2-5, the CDR3 gives the full variable domain: KAGVTQTPRYLIKTRGQQVTLSCSPISGHRSVSWYQQTPGQGLQFLFEYFSETQRNKGNFPGRFSGRQFSNSRSEMNVSTLELGDSALYLCASSLFFQETQYFGPGTRLLVL.